This entry concerns a single T cell receptor (beta chain). This clone's antigen is unknown. No much larger clonotype is one base removed from it; base qualities were not supplied. One collaborating source in Seattle enrolled patients while the patients were actively infected and followed the patients over time throughout the course of disease. Each collaborating institution followed its own protocols to collect whole blood in K2EDTA tubes. For TCRbeta analysis, collaborators shipped samples as frozen whole blood, isolated PBMCs, or DNA extracted from either of those sample types. The sample comes from a study of blood T cell repertoires in COVID-19 (dated by TCRdb to 2018 to 2020). Describing the broader study: Samples from collaborators originated in the United States, Italy and Spain and spanned both the acute and convalescent phases of COVID-19. The prospective study material was composed of cDNA or gDNA derived from T cells, B-cell-depleted T cells, or PBMCs. The dataset comprised deeply sampled blood TCRbeta repertoires from subjects exposed to, actively infected with, or recovered from COVID-19. Where HLA class I and class II types were available, the types were taken from metadata supplied by the sample provider, not from assay-based typing. A de-identified subject ID, COVID-19 status, age in years and sex were almost always included in the sample metadata. Samples came from the ongoing ImmuneRACE study (first 160 participants) plus 1,254 subjects from 6 global collaborators. A freely available public database, intended as a resource for researchers studying the immune response to SARS-CoV-2, is where the repertoires were released.

Including the terminal cysteine and phenylalanine, the CDR3 comprises 13 residues. The read is trimmed to its CDR3 DNA, 39 bases read in frame from base 1. V lost 6 bases and J lost 3 bases; the stretch between them is 11 bases long. CDR1 is given as SNHLY and CDR2 as FYNNEI, both from the germline V gene. Points the paper makes about the study in general: How much clinical and demographic metadata was included differed by source and by participant, and the metadata was provided uncurated.

The immunoSEQ Assay, a bias-controlled multiplex PCR, was used to amplify TCRbeta CDR3 regions from genomic DNA. For the original study's pipeline: The number of nucleated cells in each sample was estimated by amplification of reference gene primers within the assay. To quantify the absolute abundance of each unique TCRbeta CDR3 rearrangement, sequence reads were collapsed and filtered. For each sample, productive Simpson clonality was calculated as the square root of Simpson's diversity index over productive rearrangements. The immuneACCESS repertoire file appears here via TCRdb, limited to in-frame rearrangements. These files lack a portion of the clones; in checked studies, under half of the deficit traces to unresolved V genes, and the cause of the others is not known. D and trimming were read from the DNA, whereas the V and J calls and clone size are those reported in that table. The sample table shows some 180,000 clones, and roughly 77% are seen once. Together, the top ten hold under 7% of the sample.

The TCR sequence derives from a woman in her 40s with COVID-19, enrolled during active disease. Sample: peripheral blood. Rearrangement joined TRBV2 to TRBJ2-5; no D gene is confidently identified. The DNA is as follows: TGTGCCAGCAGCAAGTACAAAAAAGAGACCCAGTACTTC. Its amino acids are CASSKYKKETQYF.